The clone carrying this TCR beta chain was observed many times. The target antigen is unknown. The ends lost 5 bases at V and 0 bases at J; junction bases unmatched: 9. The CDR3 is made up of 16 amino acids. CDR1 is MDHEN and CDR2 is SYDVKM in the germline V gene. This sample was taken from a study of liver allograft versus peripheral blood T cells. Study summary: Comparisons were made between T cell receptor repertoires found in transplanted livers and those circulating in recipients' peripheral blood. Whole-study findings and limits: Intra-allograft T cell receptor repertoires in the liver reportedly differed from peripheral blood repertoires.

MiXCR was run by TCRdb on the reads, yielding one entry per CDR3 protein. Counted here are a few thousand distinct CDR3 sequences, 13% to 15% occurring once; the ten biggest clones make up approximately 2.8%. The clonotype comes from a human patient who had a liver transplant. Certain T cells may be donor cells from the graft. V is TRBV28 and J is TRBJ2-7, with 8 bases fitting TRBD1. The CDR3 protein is CASSAMTGALSYEQYF. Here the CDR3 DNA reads TGTGCCAGCAGTGCGATGACAGGGGCCCTCTCCTACGAGCAGTACTTC.